Listed here are 21 T cell receptor beta chains from one sample, sequenced in a study of T cell changes during pregnancy in multiple sclerosis. Assay used: immunoSEQ multiplex PCR; TCRdb lists only in-frame clones, some missing. This table holds 75,000 to 100,000 clones, 92% found once. Here the sequenced sample was peripheral blood, taken after pregnancy. Every receptor here comes from a female donor in good health, enrolled as a control in a pregnancy study.

This chain joins TRBV7-9 and TRBJ2-4; possible D gene TRBD2, 6 bases. The V gene's germline CDR1 is SEHNR and CDR2 FQNEAQ (reference sequence). This CDR3 is built from 15 residues. V gave up 11 bases and J gave up 0 bases, with 17 bases separating them. The CDR3 nucleotides are TGTGCCGTCCCGGGGGAAAGTCTAGCCAAAAACATTCAGTACTTC. Translation gives CAVPGESLAKNIQYF.

This sequence joins TRBV28 and TRBJ2-1, with no clear D. CDR1 and CDR2 from the germline V gene are MDHEN and SYDVKM. This CDR3 has 13 residues. Trimming stripped 7 bases from V and 4 bases from J, with 11 bases between. CDR3 nucleotide sequence: TGTGCCAGCACTGGCGAGACATACAATGAGCAGTTCTTC. This gives the protein CASTGETYNEQFF.

The chain joins TRBV5-4 to TRBJ2-1; TRBD1 agrees at 9 bases. CDR3 length equals 16 residues. V was clipped by 1 base and J by 5 bases; unmatched bases: 7. The germline V gene encodes CDR1 SGHNT and CDR2 YYREEE (reference sequence). The DNA of the CDR3 is TGTGCCAGCAGCTTGAGGAAAGGGACAGGGAACAATGAGCAGTTCTTC. As protein: CASSLRKGTGNNEQFF.

V gene TRBV5-4 combines with J gene TRBJ2-5; 7 nucleotides agree with TRBD2. CDR1 SGHNT and CDR2 YYREEE come from the germline V gene (reference sequence). Trimming took 4 bases from V and 2 from J; bases not matched to a gene: 11. This CDR3 spans 16 amino acids. DNA of the CDR3: TGTGCCAGCAGCACCCTGGAGGCGGGGGATCAAGAGACCCAGTACTTC. As protein: CASSTLEAGDQETQYF.

The chain uses TRBV5-1 and TRBJ2-7, with TRBD2 matching 7 bases. The trim removed 3 bases at V and 3 bases at J, leaving 15 bases unmatched. Germline V gene data show CDR1 as SGHRS and CDR2 as YFSETQ. The length of the CDR3 is 17 residues. The CDR3 loop is CASSWGGVQRGNYEQYF. CDR3 nucleotide sequence: TGCGCCAGCAGCTGGGGAGGGGTCCAGCGGGGAAACTACGAGCAGTACTTC. Together with reference TRBV5-1 and TRBJ2-7, the CDR3 gives the full variable domain: KAGVTQTPRYLIKTRGQQVTLSCSPISGHRSVSWYQQTPGQGLQFLFEYFSETQRNKGNFPGRFSGRQFSNSRSEMNVSTLELGDSALYLCASSWGGVQRGNYEQYFGPGTRLTVT.

V usage is TRBV7-6 and J usage is TRBJ1-1; TRBD1 is a possible D gene (5 bases). V was pared by 1 base and J by 4 bases, with 16 bases between. The germline CDR1 and CDR2 sequences are SGHVS and FNYEAQ. This CDR3 region has 16 residues. CDR3 sequence (DNA): TGTGCCAGCAGCTTAGAGCAGGGAAGAGTTGGCACTGAAGCTTTCTTT. Its protein product is CASSLEQGRVGTEAFF.

In regard to this clone: The sample has other DNA sequences that encode this CDR3 too. The chain carries TRBV13 and TRBJ2-3, with a tentative D call TRBD1 (5 bases). This CDR3 is 16 amino acids long. CDR1 PRHDT and CDR2 FYEKMQ come from the germline V gene (reference sequence). V was pared by 1 base and J by 6 bases, with 17 bases between. As DNA, the CDR3 is TGTGCCAGCAGCTTAGCCTTGGGGCATGGCAAGGATACGCAGTATTTT. It encodes CASSLALGHGKDTQYF.

V and J are TRBV19 and TRBJ1-1; perhaps TRBD1 as D (5 bases). Germline V gene lookup returns CDR1 LNHDA and CDR2 SQIVND (reference sequence). V shed 5 bases and J shed 9 bases, with 13 bases lying between them. This CDR3 has 12 residues. CDR3 DNA sequence: TGTGCCAGTAGTTTTACCGGGACTAAAGCTTTCTTT. Translation gives CASSFTGTKAFF. The entire variable domain, with the rest obtained from reference TRBV19 and TRBJ1-1, is as follows: DGGITQSPKYLFRKEGQNVTLSCEQNLNHDAMYWYRQDPGQGLRLIYYSQIVNDFQKGDIAEGYSVSREKKESFPLTVTSAQKNPTAFYLCASSFTGTKAFFGQGTRLTVV.

J is TRBJ1-5 and V is TRBV19; no firm D call. With 3 bases removed from V and 2 bases from J, the gap between germline ends came to 14 bases. The CDR3 is 16 amino acids. Germline values: CDR1 LNHDA, CDR2 SQIVND (reference sequence). CDR3: CASSIREGLGNQPQHF. As DNA, the CDR3 is TGTGCCAGTAGTATTAGGGAGGGTTTGGGCAATCAGCCCCAGCATTTT.

This chain connects TRBV5-4 to TRBJ1-1; 9 nucleotides agree with TRBD1. Germline CDR1 reads SGHNT; CDR2 reads YYREEE (reference sequence). V gave up 4 bases and J gave up 3 bases; unmatched junction bases: 7. The CDR3 has 15 residues. The CDR3 nucleotides read TGTGCCAGCAGCCCTTTGACAGGGGGTTACACTGAAGCTTTCTTT. This encodes CASSPLTGGYTEAFF.

The chain is built from TRBV11-2 and TRBJ2-7; D is undetermined. This CDR3 is built from 14 residues. The germline CDR1 and CDR2 sequences are SGHAT and FQNNGV. Trimming cost V 5 bases and J 4 bases, with 15 bases left between them. The CDR3 here is CASSPELVRYEQYF. The CDR3 bases are TGTGCCAGCAGCCCCGAATTAGTACGGTACGAGCAGTACTTC.

Comment on this clone: The sample contains more than one DNA sequence encoding this CDR3. The chain is built from TRBV18 and TRBJ1-1; D gene ambiguous. Germline CDR1 is KGHSH and CDR2 is LQKENI. The V gene lost 1 base and the J gene lost 5 bases, with 5 bases spanning the gap. The CDR3 sequence is 12 residues long. The CDR3 protein is CASSPLPTEAFF. The CDR3 DNA sequence: TGTGCCAGCTCACCACTTCCGACTGAAGCTTTCTTT.

CDR3 sequence (DNA): TGTGCCAGCAGCCACAGTAGCGGGAGTCCCGCAGATACGCAGTATTTT. It yields the protein CASSHSSGSPADTQYF. The chain links TRBV7-9 to TRBJ2-3, with 9 bases lining up with TRBD2. The germline V gene has CDR1 SEHNR and CDR2 FQNEAQ (reference sequence). The CDR3 has 16 amino acids. J lost 4 bases, V lost 5 bases, and 10 bases had no gene match.

This rearrangement joins TRBV11-3 to TRBJ2-4; TRBD1 aligns across 11 bases. The V gene's germline CDR1 is SGHNT and CDR2 YENEEA. The CDR3 is 16 amino acids. Trimming removed 1 base from V and 8 bases from J; junction bases left unmatched: 7. The CDR3 bases are TGTGCCAGCAGCTTAGTAGGACAGGGGGCGCGGTACATTCAGTACTTC. It specifies CASSLVGQGARYIQYF.

The chain recombines TRBV18 with TRBJ2-5, with D unresolved. Trimming left V 6 bases short and J 0 bases short, with 5 bases between. The CDR3 sequence is 12 residues long. Germline CDR1 KGHSH, CDR2 LQKENI. CDR3 coding DNA: TGTGCCAGCTCCCGGGACCAAGAGACCCAGTACTTC. This codes for CASSRDQETQYF.

The chain recombines TRBV27 with TRBJ2-3; 7 nucleotides match TRBD2. V trimming: 5 bases; J trimming: 1 base; junction bases outside the gene matches: 9. Germline lookup yields CDR1 MNHEY and CDR2 SMNVEV (reference sequence). The CDR3 is made up of 16 amino acids. This chain's CDR3 is CASSRDPLAGTDTQYF. The CDR3 DNA follows: TGTGCCAGCAGTCGAGACCCTCTAGCGGGCACAGATACGCAGTATTTT.

V is TRBV7-9 and J is TRBJ1-1; 9 nucleotides align to TRBD1. After removal of 6 bases from V and 1 base from J, the junction contained 6 bases not matched to a gene. Germline lookup yields CDR1 SEHNR and CDR2 FQNEAQ (reference sequence). The CDR3 has 15 amino acids. CDR3 nucleotide sequence: TGTGCCAGCAGTAGCGGACAGGGGACGAACACTGAAGCTTTCTTT. Protein sequence: CASSSGQGTNTEAFF. Based on the CDR3 plus reference TRBV7-9 and TRBJ1-1, the full variable domain is DTGVSQNPRHKITKRGQNVTFRCDPISEHNRLYWYRQTLGQGPEFLTYFQNEAQLEKSRLLSDRFSAERPKGSFSTLEIQRTEQGDSAMYLCASSSGQGTNTEAFFGQGTRLTVV.

The chain couples TRBV7-9 to TRBJ1-1, with a tentative D call TRBD1 (5 bases). This CDR3 contains 13 residues. The germline V gene has CDR1 SEHNR and CDR2 FQNEAQ (reference sequence). Trimming removed 3 bases at V and 1 base at J, with 6 bases between. CDR3 sequence (DNA): TGTGCCAGCAGCTTCGGGGGGAACACTGAAGCTTTCTTT. It translates to CASSFGGNTEAFF.

The chain uses TRBV27 and TRBJ1-2, with D possibly being TRBD1 (5 bases). This CDR3 is 13 amino acids long. Germline V gene lookup returns CDR1 MNHEY and CDR2 SMNVEV (reference sequence). Between the trimmed V and J ends, which lost 10 bases and 8 bases, there was a span of 20 bases. CDR3 DNA: TGTGCCACCCACTCGGGGCCGGGGGTAGGCTACACCTTC. It codes for CATHSGPGVGYTF.

This rearrangement joins TRBV11-1 to TRBJ1-4, with 8 bases that match TRBD1. J gave up 7 bases and V 4 bases, and 8 bases lay outside the gene matches. CDR1 and CDR2 from the germline V gene are SGHAT and FQDESV (reference sequence). CDR3 size: 15 residues. CDR3 in amino acids: CASSSRTGRREKLFF. Here the CDR3 DNA reads TGTGCCAGCAGCTCCAGGACAGGGAGGCGTGAAAAACTGTTTTTT.

CDR3 residues: CASSPLAGATNEQFF. Written as DNA, the CDR3 is TGTGCCAGCAGCCCTCTAGCGGGCGCTACCAATGAGCAGTTCTTC. The gene calls are TRBV4-2 and TRBJ2-1; TRBD2 matches at 8 bases. The CDR3 covers 15 residues. V was pared by 4 bases and J by 6 bases, with 8 bases of the junction left unmatched. CDR1 LGHNA and CDR2 YNFKEQ come from the germline V gene.